The T cell receptor beta chain described here comes from a study of CD8+CD57+ T cells in acquired aplastic anemia. V gave up 5 bases and J gave up 6 bases; unmatched junction bases: 10. CDR3 size: 14 residues. Germline V gene sequence: CDR1 DFQATT, CDR2 SNEGSKA (reference sequence). The authors sequenced patients whose flow cytometry had shown CD8+CD57+ cell expansion. Profiles of TCR beta VDJ and CDR3 were generated from a genomic DNA template. TCRdb passed the reads through MiXCR, listing each CDR3 protein once. The sample yields fewer than 200,000 distinct CDR3 sequences, 65% to 75% seen once. The chain links TRBV20-1 to TRBJ2-1; 7 nucleotides match TRBD1. This TCR was recovered from a human donor with aplastic anemia. Input material: sorted CD4+, CD8+, or CD8+CD57+ T cells (not recorded which) from PBMCs. The CDR3 loop reads CSAFATGMANEQFF. The CDR3 nucleotides are TGCAGTGCTTTTGCGACAGGGATGGCCAATGAGCAGTTCTTC.